These 10 T cell receptor beta chains were all obtained from the same sample, sequenced in a study of shared clonotypes between healthy human individuals. Here immunoSEQ multiplex PCR was the method, and the copy in TCRdb shows in-frame clones only, minus some. The sample shows about 2.4 million clones, 85% to 95% of them seen only once. Sequences were obtained from naive CD4+ T cells sorted from blood. The subset here: CD45RA+ positively selected. These receptors all come from a man younger than 35 in good health.

The V call is TRBV30, the J call TRBJ2-3; D is undetermined. Germline lookup yields CDR1 GTSNPN and CDR2 SVGIG (reference sequence). V lost 5 bases, J lost 2 bases, and 11 bases lay in between. The CDR3 covers 13 residues. The CDR3 is CAWRLGATDTQYF. The CDR3 DNA follows: TGTGCCTGGCGACTTGGCGCCACAGATACGCAGTATTTT.

The genes are TRBV5-1 and TRBJ1-3, with unresolved D. The CDR3 runs 16 residues. The germline gives CDR1 SGHRS, CDR2 YFSETQ. Trimming left V 0 bases short and J 0 bases short, with 10 bases between. This chain's CDR3 is CASSLDGPDSGNTIYF. The CDR3 region has the DNA TGCGCCAGCAGCTTGGACGGTCCCGACTCTGGAAACACCATATATTTT.

The chain combines TRBV20-1 with TRBJ2-1; D remains ambiguous. The CDR3 extends over 11 amino acids. Germline CDR1 is DFQATT and CDR2 is SNEGSKA (reference sequence). Between the trimmed V and J ends, which lost 6 bases and 10 bases, there was a span of 13 bases. CDR3 region: CSAKTVGEQFF. In nucleotides, the CDR3 is TGCAGTGCCAAGACCGTAGGGGAGCAGTTCTTC.

This clone was counted between two and nine times. V gene TRBV7-9 combines with J gene TRBJ1-2; 9 nucleotides line up with TRBD1. Germline loops: CDR1 SEHNR, CDR2 FQNEAQ (reference sequence). Trimming cost V 4 bases and J 3 bases; bases outside gene matches: 3. The CDR3 consists of 14 residues. The CDR3 region has the DNA TGTGCCAGCAGCTACCGGGACAGGGACTATGGCTACACCTTC. It is translated as CASSYRDRDYGYTF. Together with reference TRBV7-9 and TRBJ1-2, the CDR3 gives the full variable domain: DTGVSQNPRHKITKRGQNVTFRCDPISEHNRLYWYRQTLGQGPEFLTYFQNEAQLEKSRLLSDRFSAERPKGSFSTLEIQRTEQGDSAMYLCASSYRDRDYGYTFGSGTRLTVV.

About this clone itself: This CDR3 is also generated by other DNA sequences in the sample. J is TRBJ2-3 and V is TRBV10-3, with 13 bases fitting TRBD2. CDR3 length equals 15 residues. Germline trimming cut 4 bases from V and 4 bases from J; bases unmatched to any gene: 2. The germline CDR1 and CDR2 sequences are ENHRY and SYGVKD. CDR3 sequence: CAISALAGGPDTQYF. CDR3 in DNA: TGTGCCATCAGTGCACTAGCGGGGGGGCCAGATACGCAGTATTTT.

The chain recombines TRBV28 with TRBJ1-1; D unclear. Germline CDR1 MDHEN, CDR2 SYDVKM. Trimming removed 9 bases from V and 8 bases from J, with 10 bases in between. The CDR3 runs 10 residues. The CDR3: CASGEREAFF. CDR3 nucleotides: TGTGCCAGTGGGGAGAGGGAAGCTTTCTTT.

Notes on this clone: Other DNA sequences from this sample encode an identical CDR3 as well. V and J are TRBV6-5 and TRBJ2-1, with D maybe TRBD1 (5 bases). This CDR3 is 13 amino acids long. Deletions cut 5 bases from V and 5 bases from J, with 10 bases between. The germline gives CDR1 MNHEY, CDR2 SVGAGI. The CDR3: CASSRDRNNEQFF. The CDR3 nucleotides are TGTGCCAGCAGTCGAGACAGAAACAATGAGCAGTTCTTC.

The chain uses TRBV18 and TRBJ2-5, with a tentative D call TRBD2 (5 bases). Trimming pared 2 bases from V and 2 bases from J, leaving 12 bases between. The CDR3 contains 15 residues. Looked up from germline, CDR1 is KGHSH and CDR2 is LQKENI. CDR3: CASSPGLWGQETQYF. CDR3 DNA sequence: TGTGCCAGCTCACCAGGACTTTGGGGTCAAGAGACCCAGTACTTC.

This clone was seen more than once but under ten times. V is TRBV30 and J is TRBJ2-7; D is possibly TRBD1 (6 bases). Looked up from germline, CDR1 is GTSNPN and CDR2 is SVGIG (reference sequence). Between the trimmed V and J ends, which lost 4 bases and 1 base, there was a span of 8 bases. This CDR3 comprises 12 residues. The chain's CDR3 is CAWTGQSYEQYF. The CDR3 DNA is TGTGCCTGGACTGGACAGTCCTACGAGCAGTACTTC. Complete variable domain (other parts from reference TRBV30 and TRBJ2-7): SQTIHQWPATLVQPVGSPLSLECTVEGTSNPNLYWYRQAAGRGLQLLFYSVGIGQISSEVPQNLSASRPQDRQFILSSKKLLLSDSGFYLCAWTGQSYEQYFGPGTRLTVT.

V is TRBV25-1 and J is TRBJ1-1; unclear D gene. Trimming removed 5 bases from V and 4 bases from J, with 11 bases in between. The CDR3 runs 13 residues. CDR1 is MGHDK, CDR2 SYGVNS, per germline. CDR3 amino acids: CASSPMQTTEAFF. For the CDR3, the DNA is TGTGCCAGCAGTCCCATGCAGACCACTGAAGCTTTCTTT.